This T cell receptor (beta chain) was captured by sequencing in a study of T cell responses to AZD1222 COVID-19 vaccine. General study results and limits: Nearly half of spike-specific TCRs reportedly target unmutated variant regions. When two AZD1222 doses had been given, Spike-specific TCR breadth and depth rose. Repertoires in all cases were sampled only once the peak T cell response had passed. Across the whole spike, CD4 TCRs peaked at regions 160-218 and 743-854.

Measured with immunoSEQ multiplex PCR; TCRdb has only the in-frame clones, and not every one. Among 150,000 or so clones listed, approximately 90% were seen once. Points on this clone: Its antigen remains unknown.

V was trimmed by 4 bases and J by 0 bases, leaving 10 bases between them. CDR3 size: 15 residues. Germline loops: CDR1 MNHEY, CDR2 SVGEGT. The sample here was peripheral blood, taken on day 0 of AZD1222 vaccination. The chain recombines TRBV6-2 or TRBV6-3 with TRBJ2-1, with D possibly matching TRBD2 (6 bases). The origin of this receptor is an adult in good health. This CDR3 is CASSSYGSSYNEQFF. DNA of the CDR3: TGTGCCAGCAGTTCCTACGGGAGCTCCTACAATGAGCAGTTCTTC.